This TCR beta chain is from a study of graft-versus-host responses after intestinal transplantation. Looking at the study overall: Recipients across the board were started on anti-thymocyte globulin induction, then kept on tacrolimus and steroids for around three years.

Study results and caveats: Detected in recipient marrow were GvH clones, some of which were first observed in ileum or blood. Peak GvH clone levels in circulation were associated with early post-transplant HvG declines.

On this clone: Its antigen is not identified.

The assay was immunoSEQ multiplex PCR, and TCRdb's table has in-frame clones only and misses some. The sample holds 25,000 to 35,000 clones, approximately 90% seen once. The V and J ends lost 3 bases and 4 bases respectively, with 21 bases between them. CDR1 is LGHNA and CDR2 is YSLEER in the germline V gene. The CDR3 length is 17 residues. The sample here was PBMCs, taken around 480 days after intestinal transplantation. The chain is built from TRBV4-3 and TRBJ1-2; D not certain. The clonotype comes from a human patient who received an intestinal transplant, so some T cells may come from the graft donor. The CDR3 region is CASSHPKLRALFYGYTF. The CDR3 DNA is TGCGCCAGCAGCCATCCTAAGCTCCGTGCGTTATTCTATGGCTACACCTTC.